This TCR beta chain came from a study of cytomegalovirus exposure and HLA in healthy donors. Whole-study findings and limits: 87-base-pair reads could not separate some V segments, including TRBV6-2 and TRBV6-3. As was reported, the HLA-A and HLA-B alleles of most subjects were accurately predicted from TCR beta sequences. Most TCR sequences proved rare, with some public TCRs found in many donors.

The CDR3 is 15 residues long. The germline V gene encodes CDR1 MNHEY and CDR2 SMNVEV (reference sequence). Likely unrecorded immune exposures existed in these nominally healthy donors. The study ran its PCR with 60 Vbeta and 13 Jbeta primers. TCRdb's table, derived via immunoSEQ multiplex PCR, lists solely in-frame clones and lacks some. The table has some 100,000 clones, 65% to 85% seen once; the top ten hold 15% to 20%. Concerning this clone itself: Its antigen is unknown. At one boundary the junction diverges from the germline segment, which might be a read error.

This chain uses TRBV27 with TRBJ2-3, with a possible D match to TRBD2 (5 bases). Source material: PBMCs. The TCR originated in a man aged 50-59 years in good health and CMV-seropositive. CDR3 amino acids: CASSPDRPSTDTQCF. In DNA form, the CDR3 reads TGTGCCAGCAGTCCGGACCGTCCTAGCACAGATACGCAGTGTTTT.